The 6 T cell receptor beta chains below were found in one sample sequenced in a study of beta chain features in type 1 diabetes. Since all of the isolated RNA was reverse transcribed, expressed TCRB transcripts were what got sequenced. Data came from immunoSEQ multiplex PCR; TCRdb stores just in-frame clones and leaves some out. The sample includes some 900,000 clones, 15% to 20% of them seen just once. Sequenced sample: naive CD4+ T cells from blood. The receptors here all came from a woman under 30 in good health.

This clone was seen a few times. This sequence joins TRBV6-5 and TRBJ1-3; no clear D gene. Germline CDR1 and CDR2: MNHEY and SVGAGI. Trimming took 5 bases from V and 3 from J, leaving 8 bases between them. The CDR3 is 13 residues long. CDR3 sequence: CASSPGFGNTIYF. In nucleotides, the CDR3 is TGTGCCAGCAGTCCTGGGTTTGGAAACACCATATATTTT.

The chain couples TRBV7-9 to TRBJ1-2; a possible D gene is TRBD1 (6 bases). Trimming removed 5 bases at V and 4 bases at J, with 11 bases between. The V gene's germline CDR1 is SEHNR and CDR2 FQNEAQ (reference sequence). The CDR3 totals 13 residues. CDR3 in amino acids: CASSKGQSYGYTF. The CDR3 region has the DNA TGTGCCAGCAGCAAAGGACAGTCCTATGGCTACACCTTC.

Only a few counts were recorded for this clone. The chain links TRBV28 to TRBJ2-1; D unclear. V was pared by 3 bases and J by 12 bases, with 18 bases between. There are 14 residues in the CDR3. Germline V gives CDR1 MDHEN, CDR2 SYDVKM. The CDR3 coding sequence is TGTGCCAGCAGTTTGAACTCACCGAGGTCCCCGCAGTTCTTC. Its protein is CASSLNSPRSPQFF.

This clone was recorded a few times. The V and J genes are TRBV6-4 and TRBJ2-4, with 13 nucleotides matching TRBD2. Germline V CDR1 and CDR2: MRHNA, SNTAGT. This CDR3 has 17 amino acids. The J segment lost 3 bases and the V segment lost 5 bases, leaving 7 bases of the junction unmatched. The CDR3 is CASSLPGLAGYKNIQYF. In nucleotides, the CDR3 is TGTGCCAGCAGTTTACCGGGACTAGCGGGGTACAAAAACATTCAGTACTTC.

The chain links TRBV5-1 to TRBJ2-7, with TRBD1 identical over 8 bases. After removal of 1 base from V and 1 base from J, the junction contained 4 bases not matched to a gene. This CDR3 comprises 15 residues. Germline CDR1 and CDR2: SGHRS and YFSETQ. The CDR3, as DNA: TGCGCCAGCAGCTTGTTATGGGACAGGTCCTACGAGCAGTACTTC. Translated: CASSLLWDRSYEQYF. Drawing the rest from reference TRBV5-1 and TRBJ2-7, the complete variable domain is KAGVTQTPRYLIKTRGQQVTLSCSPISGHRSVSWYQQTPGQGLQFLFEYFSETQRNKGNFPGRFSGRQFSNSRSEMNVSTLELGDSALYLCASSLLWDRSYEQYFGPGTRLTVT.

The chain joins TRBV6-5 to TRBJ1-5; D gene unclear. Trimming cost V 2 bases and J 5 bases, with 10 bases left between them. The CDR3 sequence is 14 residues long. Germline CDR1 is MNHEY and CDR2 is SVGAGI. The CDR3 nucleotides read TGTGCCAGCAGTTACGTCCGGGGTGATCAGCCCCAGCATTTT. It codes for CASSYVRGDQPQHF.